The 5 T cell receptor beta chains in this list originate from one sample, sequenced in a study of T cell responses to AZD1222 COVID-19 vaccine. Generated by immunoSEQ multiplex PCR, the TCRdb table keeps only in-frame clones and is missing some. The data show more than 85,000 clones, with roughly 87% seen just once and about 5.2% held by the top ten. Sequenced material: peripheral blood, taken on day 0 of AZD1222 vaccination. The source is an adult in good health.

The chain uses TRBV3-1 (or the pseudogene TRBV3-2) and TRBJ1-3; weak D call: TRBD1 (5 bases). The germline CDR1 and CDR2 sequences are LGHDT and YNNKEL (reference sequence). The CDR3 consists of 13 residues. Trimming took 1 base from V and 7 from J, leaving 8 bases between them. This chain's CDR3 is CASSQAGENTIYF. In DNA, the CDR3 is TGTGCCAGCAGCCAAGCGGGGGAGAACACCATATATTTT.

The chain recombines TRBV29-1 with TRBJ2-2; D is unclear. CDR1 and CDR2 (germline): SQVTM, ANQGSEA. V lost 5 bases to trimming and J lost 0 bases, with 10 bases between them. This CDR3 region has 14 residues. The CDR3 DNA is TGCAGCGTTTTAAGCGTTGCGAACACCGGGGAGCTGTTTTTT. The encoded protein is CSVLSVANTGELFF.

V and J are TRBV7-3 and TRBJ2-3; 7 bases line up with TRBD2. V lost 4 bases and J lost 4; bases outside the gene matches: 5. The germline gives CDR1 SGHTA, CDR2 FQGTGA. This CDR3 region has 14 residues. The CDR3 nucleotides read TGTGCCAGCAGCTCAGGACTAGGCGCAGATACGCAGTATTTT. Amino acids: CASSSGLGADTQYF. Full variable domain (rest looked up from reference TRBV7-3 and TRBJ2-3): GAGVSQTPSNKVTEKGKYVELRCDPISGHTALYWYRQSLGQGPEFLIYFQGTGAADDSGLPNDRFFAVRPEGSVSTLKIQRTERGDSAVYLCASSSGLGADTQYFGPGTRLTVL.

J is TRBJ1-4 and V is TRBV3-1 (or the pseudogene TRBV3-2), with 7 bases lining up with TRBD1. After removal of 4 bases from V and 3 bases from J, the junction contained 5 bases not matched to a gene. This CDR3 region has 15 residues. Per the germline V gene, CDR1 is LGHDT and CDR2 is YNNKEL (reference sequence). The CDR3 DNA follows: TGTGCCAGCAGCCTTAGGGGACAGTCTAATGAAAAACTGTTTTTT. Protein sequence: CASSLRGQSNEKLFF.

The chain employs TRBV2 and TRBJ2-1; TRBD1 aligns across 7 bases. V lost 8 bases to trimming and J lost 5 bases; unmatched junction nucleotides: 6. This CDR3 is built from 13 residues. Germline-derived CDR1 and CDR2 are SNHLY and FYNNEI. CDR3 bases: TGTGCCAGCCGACAGGGTAGAAACAATGAGCAGTTCTTC. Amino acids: CASRQGRNNEQFF.